The 25 T cell receptor beta chains below come from one sample, sequenced in a study of CD8 T cells in Susac syndrome. The authors reverse transcribed roughly 0.5 to 1 ug RNA with random hexamers. TCRdb redid the calling of the immunoSEQ multiplex PCR reads with MiXCR, one entry per CDR3 protein. The sample carries hundreds of thousands of distinct CDR3 sequences, roughly 95% recorded once. Specimen: CD4+ T cells from PBMCs. Receptor source: a human donor with multiple sclerosis.

J is TRBJ2-7 and V is TRBV10-2; 7 bases map to TRBD1. This CDR3 has 15 amino acids. Germline V lookup: CDR1 WSHSY, CDR2 SAAADI. V shed 0 bases, J shed 2 bases, and the junction held 4 bases outside the gene matches. The CDR3 DNA sequence: TGCGCCAGCAGTGAGTCGACAGGGCGAACCTACGAGCAGTACTTC. It specifies CASSESTGRTYEQYF.

This chain connects TRBV18 to TRBJ2-3, with a weak D call TRBD2 (5 bases). Germline V gene lookup returns CDR1 KGHSH and CDR2 LQKENI. Trimming stripped 3 bases from V and 5 bases from J, with 15 bases between. CDR3 length: 15 residues. This CDR3 reads CASSPRGGVGDTQYF. The CDR3 DNA follows: TGTGCCAGCTCACCGCGAGGAGGAGTTGGAGATACGCAGTATTTT.

V usage is TRBV20-1 and J usage is TRBJ2-7, with 9 bases matching TRBD1. CDR3 length: 13 amino acids. Per germline, CDR1 DFQATT and CDR2 SNEGSKA (reference sequence). With V trimmed by 5 bases and J by 4 bases, 6 bases remained unmatched. CDR3 sequence reads: CSAQTGGSYEQYV. As DNA, the CDR3 is TGCAGTGCTCAGACAGGGGGTAGTTACGAGCAGTACGTC.

The chain is built from TRBV24-1 and TRBJ1-3, with D hard to call. The germline V gene encodes CDR1 KGHDR and CDR2 SFDVKD. The CDR3 is made up of 11 amino acids. V lost 7 bases to trimming and J lost 8 bases, with 8 bases between them. This CDR3 is CATRPFHTIYF. The CDR3, as DNA: TGTGCCACCAGACCCTTCCACACCATATATTTT.

V is TRBV19 and J is TRBJ1-1; 7 nucleotides match TRBD1. This CDR3 contains 12 residues. The V and J ends lost 11 bases and 3 bases, in that order; junction bases with no gene match: 6. Germline V gene sequence: CDR1 LNHDA, CDR2 SQIVND (reference sequence). CDR3 sequence reads: CASRQGYTEAFF. The CDR3 DNA sequence: TGTGCCTCCCGACAGGGCTACACTGAAGCTTTCTTT.

The chain links TRBV28 to TRBJ1-5; perhaps TRBD1 as D (6 bases). Germline V gene sequence: CDR1 MDHEN, CDR2 SYDVKM. The CDR3 spans 15 residues. The germline V and J ends were trimmed by 6 bases and 1 base, with 13 bases remaining between them. The CDR3 sequence is CASSFTGYSNQPQHF. The CDR3 bases are TGTGCCAGCAGCTTCACAGGGTACAGCAATCAGCCCCAGCATTTT.

This chain connects TRBV5-1 to TRBJ2-1; D might be TRBD1 (6 bases). This CDR3 spans 15 amino acids. Trimming cost V 0 bases and J 3 bases, with 10 bases left between them. CDR1 is SGHRS, CDR2 YFSETQ, per germline. The CDR3 here is CASSLEGEYYNEQFF. DNA of the CDR3: TGCGCCAGCAGCTTGGAGGGGGAGTACTACAATGAGCAGTTCTTC.

Only one count was recorded for this clonotype. This sequence joins TRBV30 and TRBJ2-2, with 11 bases lining up with TRBD2. The junction had 16 bases not matched to a gene; V was cut back by 7 bases and J by 6 bases. Germline CDR1 and CDR2: GTSNPN and SVGIG (reference sequence). The CDR3 runs 17 residues. Written as DNA, the CDR3 is TGTGCCTCTGGACTAGGGCTAGCGGGGGGCCGGGCCGGGGAGCTGTTTTTT. Residues: CASGLGLAGGRAGELFF. Combining the CDR3 with reference TRBV30 and TRBJ2-2 gives the whole variable domain SQTIHQWPATLVQPVGSPLSLECTVEGTSNPNLYWYRQAAGRGLQLLFYSVGIGQISSEVPQNLSASRPQDRQFILSSKKLLLSDSGFYLCASGLGLAGGRAGELFFGEGSRLTVL.

The chain joins TRBV30 to TRBJ1-5; 7 bases fit TRBD1. This CDR3 is 17 amino acids long. Losses at the gene ends were 0 bases for V and 3 bases for J; bases not matched to a gene: 11. Germline V CDR1 and CDR2: GTSNPN, SVGIG (reference sequence). The CDR3 is CAWSVERTGLSNQPQHF. In DNA, the CDR3 is TGTGCCTGGAGTGTGGAGCGGACAGGCCTCTCCAATCAGCCCCAGCATTTT. The entire variable domain, with the rest obtained from reference TRBV30 and TRBJ1-5, is as follows: SQTIHQWPATLVQPVGSPLSLECTVEGTSNPNLYWYRQAAGRGLQLLFYSVGIGQISSEVPQNLSASRPQDRQFILSSKKLLLSDSGFYLCAWSVERTGLSNQPQHFGDGTRLSIL.

Comments on this clonotype: Mismatch with germline at one junction end may stem from a read error. This sequence joins TRBV30 and TRBJ1-2; 9 positions agree with TRBD1. The CDR3 has 13 amino acids. CDR1 is GTSNPN, CDR2 SVGIG, per germline (reference sequence). The CDR3 region is CAGRTGVVYGYTF. CDR3 nucleotide sequence: TGTGCCGGGAGGACAGGGGTTGTCTATGGCTACACCTTC.

The V call is TRBV4-1, the J call TRBJ2-5; no firm D call. Germline CDR1 reads MGHRA; CDR2 reads YSYEKL. The CDR3 sequence is 15 residues long. With 4 bases removed from V and 1 base from J, the gap between germline ends came to 13 bases. The CDR3 loop is CASSLSPNTQETQYF. CDR3 sequence (DNA): TGCGCCAGCAGCCTCAGCCCGAACACCCAAGAGACCCAGTACTTC.

This chain links TRBV4-1 with TRBJ2-7; 9 bases map to TRBD1. With V trimmed by 5 bases and J by 5 bases, 4 bases remained unmatched. Germline V gene sequence: CDR1 MGHRA, CDR2 YSYEKL. CDR3 length: 13 amino acids. As DNA, the CDR3 is TGCGCCAGCAGCAAAGGGACAGGGCACGAGCAGTACGTC. Translating it yields CASSKGTGHEQYV.

The chain recombines TRBV4-1 with TRBJ1-2; possible D gene TRBD1, 6 bases. The germline V and J ends were trimmed by 0 bases and 5 bases, with 13 bases remaining between them. The CDR3 loop spans 15 amino acids. Germline V lookup: CDR1 MGHRA, CDR2 YSYEKL. The CDR3, as DNA: TGCGCCAGCAGCCAAGAAAGGGGGGGGCAATATGGCTACACCTTC. Encoded protein: CASSQERGGQYGYTF.

The chain uses TRBV3-1 and TRBJ1-4, with no clear D. This CDR3 is built from 12 residues. Deletions cut 0 bases from V and 8 bases from J, with 4 bases between. CDR1 and CDR2 (germline): LGHDT, YNNKEL (reference sequence). CDR3: CASSQDLEKLFF. CDR3 DNA: TGTGCCAGCAGCCAAGATCTAGAAAAACTGTTTTTT.

V usage is TRBV14 and J usage is TRBJ1-3; unclear D gene. Germline CDR1 reads SGHDN; CDR2 reads FVKESK. V was pared by 0 bases and J by 2 bases, with 11 bases between. The CDR3 length is 16 residues. This chain's CDR3 is CASSQDRGIPGNTIYF. The CDR3 nucleotides are TGTGCCAGCAGCCAAGACCGAGGGATCCCTGGAAACACCATATATTTT.

The chain couples TRBV24-1 to TRBJ1-5; possible D gene TRBD1, 6 bases. This CDR3 region has 14 residues. The germline gives CDR1 KGHDR, CDR2 SFDVKD. Trimming removed 6 bases at V and 2 bases at J, with 10 bases between. CDR3 sequence: CATSQGIGNQPQHF. The CDR3 nucleotides are TGTGCCACCAGTCAGGGGATAGGCAATCAGCCCCAGCATTTT.

The chain uses TRBV28 and TRBJ1-5; a weak D match, TRBD1 (5 bases). This CDR3 has 14 amino acids. V was pared by 2 bases and J by 4 bases, with 9 bases between. Germline assignment: CDR1 MDHEN and CDR2 SYDVKM. In DNA, the CDR3 is TGTGCCAGCAGTTTAGAGACAGAGAATCAGCCCCAGCATTTT. Its protein product is CASSLETENQPQHF.

The chain has TRBV20-1 and TRBJ2-3; 11 positions match TRBD2. Trimming took 0 bases from V and 2 from J; bases not matched to a gene: 4. This CDR3 is 16 amino acids long. Germline lookup yields CDR1 DFQATT and CDR2 SNEGSKA (reference sequence). The CDR3 DNA follows: TGCAGTGCTAGAGATCCTAGCGGGAGGTTCACAGATACGCAGTATTTT. Protein product: CSARDPSGRFTDTQYF.

The chain couples TRBV2 to TRBJ1-1, with D unresolved. The CDR3 is 13 amino acids. The germline V gene encodes CDR1 SNHLY and CDR2 FYNNEI. Trimming left V 5 bases short and J 4 bases short, with 11 bases between. The CDR3 reads CASSRVMSTEAFF. The CDR3 DNA follows: TGTGCCAGCAGTAGGGTGATGAGCACTGAAGCTTTCTTT.

CDR3 in amino acids: CASSEGRGVGTEAFF. CDR3 nucleotide sequence: TGTGCCAGCAGTGAAGGAAGGGGCGTAGGGACTGAAGCTTTCTTT. The rearrangement uses TRBV6-4 and TRBJ1-1, with D maybe TRBD1 (5 bases). V lost 3 bases and J 5 bases, leaving 16 bases between the germline ends. Germline lookup yields CDR1 MRHNA and CDR2 SNTAGT. This CDR3 region has 15 residues.

The rearrangement links TRBV3-1 to TRBJ2-7; 9 bases map to TRBD2. Germline V lookup: CDR1 LGHDT, CDR2 YNNKEL (reference sequence). The CDR3 extends over 18 amino acids. The V and J ends lost 3 bases and 0 bases, in that order; junction bases with no gene match: 12. The DNA of the CDR3 is TGTGCCAGCAGCCACCTTTTATCTAGCGGGGAAAGCTCCTACGAGCAGTACGTC. It translates to CASSHLLSSGESSYEQYV.

The chain uses TRBV28 and TRBJ1-5; 7 bases align to TRBD1. Looked up from germline, CDR1 is MDHEN and CDR2 is SYDVKM. This CDR3 region has 15 residues. The ends lost 4 bases at V and 2 bases at J; junction bases unmatched: 5. CDR3 sequence (DNA): TGTGCCAGCAGTTGGAGACAGGGTCGCAATCAGCCCCAGCATTTT. Translation gives CASSWRQGRNQPQHF.

The chain employs TRBV29-1 and TRBJ2-3; the D gene could be TRBD1 or TRBD2 (5 bases each). Germline values: CDR1 SQVTM, CDR2 ANQGSEA. The CDR3 extends over 13 amino acids. V gave up 3 bases and J gave up 4 bases, with 11 bases separating them. CDR3 nucleotide sequence: TGCAGCGTTGACAACGAGGGGTCAGATACGCAGTATTTT. Residues: CSVDNEGSDTQYF.

The chain uses TRBV2 and TRBJ2-7; D is perhaps TRBD2 (5 bases). Trimming shortened V by 7 bases and J by 2 bases, and 9 bases separated the two germline ends. Germline V gene lookup returns CDR1 SNHLY and CDR2 FYNNEI. This CDR3 has 12 amino acids. The CDR3 nucleotides read TGTGCCAGCAAGAGGGCAGCCTACGAGCAGTACTTC. The encoded protein is CASKRAAYEQYF.

V and J are TRBV6-6 and TRBJ1-2; D gene uncertain. The germline CDR1 and CDR2 sequences are MNHNY and SVGAGI (reference sequence). Trimming took 4 bases from V and 6 from J, leaving 15 bases between them. The CDR3 contains 14 residues. This CDR3 reads CASSFIRTTDGYTF. Written as DNA, the CDR3 is TGTGCCAGCAGTTTCATCAGGACGACTGATGGCTACACCTTC.